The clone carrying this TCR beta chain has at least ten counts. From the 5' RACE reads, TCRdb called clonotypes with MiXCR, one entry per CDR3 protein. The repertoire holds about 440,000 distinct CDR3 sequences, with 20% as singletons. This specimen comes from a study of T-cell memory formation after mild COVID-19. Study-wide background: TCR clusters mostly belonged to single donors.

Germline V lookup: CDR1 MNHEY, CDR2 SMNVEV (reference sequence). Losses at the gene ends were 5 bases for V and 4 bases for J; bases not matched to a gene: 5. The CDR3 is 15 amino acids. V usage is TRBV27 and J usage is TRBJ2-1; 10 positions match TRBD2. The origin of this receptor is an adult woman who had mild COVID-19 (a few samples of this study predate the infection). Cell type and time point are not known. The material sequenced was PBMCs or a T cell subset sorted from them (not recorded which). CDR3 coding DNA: TGTGCCAGCAGTCCAGCTAGCGGGGGATACAATGAGCAGTTCTTC. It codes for CASSPASGGYNEQFF.